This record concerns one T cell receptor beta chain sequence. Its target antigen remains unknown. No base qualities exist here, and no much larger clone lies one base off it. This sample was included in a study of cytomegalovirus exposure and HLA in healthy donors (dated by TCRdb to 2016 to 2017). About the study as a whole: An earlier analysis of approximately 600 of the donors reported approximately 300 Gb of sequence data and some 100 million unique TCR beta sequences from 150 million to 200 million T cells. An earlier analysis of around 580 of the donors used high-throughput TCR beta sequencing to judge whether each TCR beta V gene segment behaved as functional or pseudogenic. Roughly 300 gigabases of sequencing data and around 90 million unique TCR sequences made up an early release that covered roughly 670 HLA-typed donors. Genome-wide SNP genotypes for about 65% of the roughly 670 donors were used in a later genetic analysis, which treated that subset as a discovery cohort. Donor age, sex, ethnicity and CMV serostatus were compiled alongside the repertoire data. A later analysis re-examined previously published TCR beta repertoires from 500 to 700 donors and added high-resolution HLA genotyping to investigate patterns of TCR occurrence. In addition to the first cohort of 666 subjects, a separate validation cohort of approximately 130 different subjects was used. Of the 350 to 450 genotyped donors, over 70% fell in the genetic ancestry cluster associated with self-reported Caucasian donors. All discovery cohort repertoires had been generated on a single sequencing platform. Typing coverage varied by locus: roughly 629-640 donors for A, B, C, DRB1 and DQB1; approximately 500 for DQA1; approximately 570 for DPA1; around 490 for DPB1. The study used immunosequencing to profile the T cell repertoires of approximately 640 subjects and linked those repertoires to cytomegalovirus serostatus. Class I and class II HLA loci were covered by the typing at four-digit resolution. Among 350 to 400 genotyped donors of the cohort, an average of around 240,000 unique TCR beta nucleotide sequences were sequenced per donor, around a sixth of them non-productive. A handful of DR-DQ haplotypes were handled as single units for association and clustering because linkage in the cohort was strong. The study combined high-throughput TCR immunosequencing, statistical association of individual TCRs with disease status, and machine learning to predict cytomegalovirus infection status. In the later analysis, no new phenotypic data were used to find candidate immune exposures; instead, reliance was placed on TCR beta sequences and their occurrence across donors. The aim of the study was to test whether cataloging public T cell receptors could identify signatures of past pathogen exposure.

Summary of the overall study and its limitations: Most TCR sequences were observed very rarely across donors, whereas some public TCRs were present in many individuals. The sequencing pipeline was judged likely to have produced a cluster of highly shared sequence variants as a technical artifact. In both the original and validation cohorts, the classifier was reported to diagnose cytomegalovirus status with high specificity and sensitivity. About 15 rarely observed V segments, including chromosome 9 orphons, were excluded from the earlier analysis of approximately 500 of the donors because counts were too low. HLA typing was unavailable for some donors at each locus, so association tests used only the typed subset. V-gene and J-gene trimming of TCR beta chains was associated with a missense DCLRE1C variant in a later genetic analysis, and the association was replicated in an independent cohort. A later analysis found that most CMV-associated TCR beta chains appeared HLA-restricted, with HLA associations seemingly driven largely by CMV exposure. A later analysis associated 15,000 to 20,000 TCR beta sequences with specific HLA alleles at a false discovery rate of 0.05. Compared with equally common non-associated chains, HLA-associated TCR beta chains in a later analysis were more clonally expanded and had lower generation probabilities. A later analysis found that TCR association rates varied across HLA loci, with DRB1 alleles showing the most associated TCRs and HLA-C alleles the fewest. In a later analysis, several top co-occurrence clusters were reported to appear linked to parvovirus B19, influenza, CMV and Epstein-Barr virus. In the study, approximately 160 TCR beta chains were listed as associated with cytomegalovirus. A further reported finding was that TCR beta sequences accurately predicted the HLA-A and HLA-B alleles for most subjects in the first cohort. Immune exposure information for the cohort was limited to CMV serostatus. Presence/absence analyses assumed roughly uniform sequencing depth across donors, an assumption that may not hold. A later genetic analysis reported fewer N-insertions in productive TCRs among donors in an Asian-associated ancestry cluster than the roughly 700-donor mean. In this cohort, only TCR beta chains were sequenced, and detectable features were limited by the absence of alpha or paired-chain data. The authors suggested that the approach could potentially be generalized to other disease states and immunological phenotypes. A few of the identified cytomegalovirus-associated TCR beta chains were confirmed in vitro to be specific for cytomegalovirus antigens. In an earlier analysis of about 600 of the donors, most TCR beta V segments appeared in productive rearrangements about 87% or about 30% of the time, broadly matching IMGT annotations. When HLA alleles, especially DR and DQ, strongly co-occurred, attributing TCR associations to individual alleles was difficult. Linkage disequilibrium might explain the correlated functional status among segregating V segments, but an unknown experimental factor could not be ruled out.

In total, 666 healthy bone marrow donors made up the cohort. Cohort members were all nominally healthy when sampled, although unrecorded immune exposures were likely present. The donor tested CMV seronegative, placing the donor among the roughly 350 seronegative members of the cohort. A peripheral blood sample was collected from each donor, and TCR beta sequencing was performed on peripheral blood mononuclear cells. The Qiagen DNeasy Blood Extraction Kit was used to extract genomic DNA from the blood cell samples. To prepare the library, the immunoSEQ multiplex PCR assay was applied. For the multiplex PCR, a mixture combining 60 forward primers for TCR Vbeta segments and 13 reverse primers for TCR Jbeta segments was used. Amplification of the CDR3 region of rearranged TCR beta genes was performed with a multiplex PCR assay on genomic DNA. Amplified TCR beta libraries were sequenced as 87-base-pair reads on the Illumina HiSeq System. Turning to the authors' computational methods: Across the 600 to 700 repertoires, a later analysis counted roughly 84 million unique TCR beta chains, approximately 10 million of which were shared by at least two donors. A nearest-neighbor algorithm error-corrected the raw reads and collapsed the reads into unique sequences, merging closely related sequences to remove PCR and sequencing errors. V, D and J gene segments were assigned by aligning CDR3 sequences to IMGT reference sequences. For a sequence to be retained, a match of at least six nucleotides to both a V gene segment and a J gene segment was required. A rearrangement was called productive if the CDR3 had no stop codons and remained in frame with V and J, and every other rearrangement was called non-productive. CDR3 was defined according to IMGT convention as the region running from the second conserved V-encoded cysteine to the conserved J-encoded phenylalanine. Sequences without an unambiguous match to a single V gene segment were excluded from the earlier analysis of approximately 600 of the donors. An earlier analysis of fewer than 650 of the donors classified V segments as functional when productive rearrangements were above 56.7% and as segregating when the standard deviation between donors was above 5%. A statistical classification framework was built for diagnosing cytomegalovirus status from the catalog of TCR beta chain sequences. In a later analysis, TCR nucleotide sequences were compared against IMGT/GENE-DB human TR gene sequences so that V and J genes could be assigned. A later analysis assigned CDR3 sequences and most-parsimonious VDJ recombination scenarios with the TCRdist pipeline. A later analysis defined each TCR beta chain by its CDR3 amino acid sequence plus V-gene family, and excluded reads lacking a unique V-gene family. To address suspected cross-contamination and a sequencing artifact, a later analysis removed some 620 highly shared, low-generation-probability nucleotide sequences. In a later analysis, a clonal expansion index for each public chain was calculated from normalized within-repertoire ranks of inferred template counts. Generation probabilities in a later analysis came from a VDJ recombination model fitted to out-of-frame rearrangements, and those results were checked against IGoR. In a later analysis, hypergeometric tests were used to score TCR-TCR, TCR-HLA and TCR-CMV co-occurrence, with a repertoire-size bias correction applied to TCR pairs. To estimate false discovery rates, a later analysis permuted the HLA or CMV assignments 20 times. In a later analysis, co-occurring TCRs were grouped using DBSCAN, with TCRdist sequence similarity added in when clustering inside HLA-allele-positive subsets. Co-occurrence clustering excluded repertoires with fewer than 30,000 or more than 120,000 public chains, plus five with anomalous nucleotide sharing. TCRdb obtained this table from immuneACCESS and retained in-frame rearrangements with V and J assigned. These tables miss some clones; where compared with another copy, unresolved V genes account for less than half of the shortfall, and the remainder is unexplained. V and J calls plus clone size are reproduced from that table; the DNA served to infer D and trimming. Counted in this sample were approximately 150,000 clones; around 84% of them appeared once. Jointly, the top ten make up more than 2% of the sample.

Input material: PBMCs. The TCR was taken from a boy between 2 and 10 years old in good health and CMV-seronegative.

The DNA sequence is given as TGTGCCTGGAGAGCAGGGGCAGACACTGAAGCTTTCTTT. It codes for CAWRAGADTEAFF. Recombination joined TRBV30 with TRBJ1-1; the D gene is perhaps TRBD1, from 6 matching bases. CDR1 and CDR2, per the germline V gene (reference sequence), are GTSNPN and SVGIG. Relative to germline, V is 3 bases shorter and J is 3 bases shorter, with 11 bases between their ends. The CDR3 has 13 amino acids, counting the end cysteine and phenylalanine. Only the CDR3 region is kept as DNA, spanning 39 bases read in frame from base 1.